What follows are 32 T cell receptor beta chains derived from one specimen sequenced in a study of T cells in Graves' hyperthyroidism and ophthalmopathy. Amplification of TCR beta CDR3 regions used RNA as the template. HTBI primers were the set used in a first-round RT-PCR of the TCR CDR3. TCRdb fed the multiplex PCR reads into MiXCR, producing one record per CDR3 protein. Found here are under 500,000 distinct CDR3 sequences, about an eighth of them singletons; the top ten hold around 28%. The sequenced sample consisted of blood. The receptor set was obtained from a man aged 45-60 years with Graves' ophthalmopathy.

The table lists this clonotype with many counts. Here the CDR3 DNA reads TGTGCCAGCAGCCCCCATCTAGCGGGTACAGATACGCAGTATTTT. This encodes CASSPHLAGTDTQYF. The chain employs TRBV14 and TRBJ2-3; 8 nucleotides align to TRBD2. The CDR3 consists of 15 residues. V lost 4 bases and J lost 3; bases outside the gene matches: 6. Per the germline V gene, CDR1 is SGHDN and CDR2 is FVKESK. The whole variable domain, remainder taken from reference TRBV14 and TRBJ2-3, is EAGVTQFPSHSVIEKGQTVTLRCDPISGHDNLYWYRRVMGKEIKFLLHFVKESKQDESGMPNNRFLAERTGGTYSTLKVQPAELEDSGVYFCASSPHLAGTDTQYFGPGTRLTVL.

This chain uses TRBV29-1 with TRBJ2-7; D is tentatively TRBD1 or TRBD2 (6 bases each). The germline CDR1 and CDR2 sequences are SQVTM and ANQGSEA. Trimming removed 3 bases from V and 6 bases from J, with 15 bases in between. The CDR3 loop spans 13 amino acids. The CDR3 is CSVEKGGPSEQYF. The CDR3 region has the DNA TGCAGCGTTGAGAAGGGGGGTCCGTCCGAGCAGTACTTC.

The sample holds many counts of this clonotype. The chain has TRBV5-1 and TRBJ2-1, with 9 bases that match TRBD2. The CDR3 contains 15 residues. Per the germline V gene, CDR1 is SGHRS and CDR2 is YFSETQ. Trimming removed 2 bases from V and 4 bases from J; junction bases left unmatched: 4. The CDR3 here is CASSLPGLAYNEQFF. The CDR3 DNA reads TGCGCCAGCAGCTTACCGGGACTAGCTTACAATGAGCAGTTCTTC.

This clonotype was recorded many times. This chain links TRBV28 with TRBJ1-1; the D is unclear. The CDR3 has 15 residues. The V and J ends lost 6 bases and 2 bases respectively, with 16 bases between them. Germline loops: CDR1 MDHEN, CDR2 SYDVKM. This CDR3 reads CASSPNPLGNTEAFF. The CDR3 coding sequence is TGTGCCAGCAGCCCAAACCCCCTAGGAAACACTGAAGCTTTCTTT.

The table lists this clonotype with many counts. This sequence joins TRBV5-1 and TRBJ2-3, with D hard to call. Germline V gives CDR1 SGHRS, CDR2 YFSETQ. The CDR3 covers 18 residues. V was pared by 4 bases and J by 1 base, with 22 bases between. CDR3 in DNA: TGCGCCAGCAGCCGCCTCGGCCCCTTGGTATCCGGCACAGATACGCAGTATTTT. It specifies CASSRLGPLVSGTDTQYF.

This clonotype was detected a few times. The chain is built from TRBV9 and TRBJ1-6, with unresolved D. Germline-derived CDR1 and CDR2 are SGDLS and YYNGEE. Deletions cut 0 bases from V and 5 bases from J, with 6 bases between. This CDR3 region has 14 residues. CDR3 sequence: CASSVDSNNSPLHF. DNA of the CDR3: TGTGCCAGCAGCGTAGACAGTAATAATTCACCCCTCCACTTT.

This chain joins TRBV9 and TRBJ2-2; the D gene is possibly TRBD2 (6 bases). The CDR3 is 15 amino acids. The germline V and J ends were trimmed by 4 bases and 3 bases, with 13 bases remaining between them. Germline V CDR1 and CDR2: SGDLS, YYNGEE. CDR3 sequence: CASSPIPGDTGELFF. CDR3 coding DNA: TGTGCCAGCAGCCCCATCCCGGGGGACACCGGGGAGCTGTTTTTT.

This clonotype has at least ten counts. The rearrangement uses TRBV12-3 or TRBV12-4 and TRBJ2-7; 12 bases match TRBD1. V dropped 3 bases and J dropped 3; count of bases not matched to a gene: 12. CDR3 length equals 18 residues. CDR3 loop: CASSLRDRGLSGSYEQYF. In DNA form, the CDR3 reads TGTGCCAGCAGTTTGAGGGACAGGGGGCTAAGCGGGAGCTACGAGCAGTACTTC.

V gene TRBV12-3 or TRBV12-4 combines with J gene TRBJ2-2; 9 bases are a match to TRBD2. V lost 7 bases, J lost 7 bases, and 10 bases stayed unmatched. The CDR3 has 15 amino acids. The CDR3 spells CASNGREGPGGELFF. In nucleotides, the CDR3 is TGTGCCAGCAACGGGCGGGAGGGCCCTGGCGGGGAGCTGTTTTTT.

The chain has TRBV6-7 and TRBJ1-5, with D tentatively TRBD1 (6 bases). TRBV6-7 belongs to the ORF category, with a function that is uncertain. V lost 6 bases and J 0 bases, leaving 21 bases between the germline ends. This CDR3 has 18 amino acids. The CDR3 spells CASSFTGTPIYSNQPQHF. Here the CDR3 DNA reads TGTGCCAGCAGCTTTACCGGGACACCTATCTATAGCAATCAGCCCCAGCATTTT.

This clonotype was detected many times. The J gene is TRBJ1-6, the V gene TRBV5-1, with D perhaps TRBD1 (5 bases). In germline, CDR1 is SGHRS, CDR2 YFSETQ. The CDR3 contains 15 residues. The V and J ends lost 2 bases and 5 bases respectively, with 11 bases between them. The CDR3 coding sequence is TGCGCCAGCAGCTTCAGGGCGGTAGATAATTCACCCCTCCACTTT. Its translation: CASSFRAVDNSPLHF.

There are a few counts of this clonotype. The V gene is TRBV19, the J gene TRBJ1-5; D is possibly TRBD1 (5 bases). V shed 5 bases and J shed 3 bases, with 14 bases lying between them. The CDR3 extends over 15 amino acids. Germline loops: CDR1 LNHDA, CDR2 SQIVND (reference sequence). CDR3 sequence (DNA): TGTGCCAGTAGTCAGGCGGGGGGTGACAATCAGCCCCAGCATTTT. Its translation is CASSQAGGDNQPQHF.

The sample holds many counts of this clonotype. This chain connects TRBV20-1 to TRBJ1-1; D is perhaps TRBD1 (6 bases). Germline CDR1 DFQATT, CDR2 SNEGSKA (reference sequence). Between the trimmed V and J ends, which lost 4 bases and 2 bases, there was a span of 14 bases. The CDR3 consists of 14 residues. The CDR3 reads CSATIGGANTEAFF. Here the CDR3 DNA reads TGCAGTGCTACCATCGGGGGGGCTAACACTGAAGCTTTCTTT.

The sample holds many counts of this clonotype. The genes are TRBV19 and TRBJ2-7; TRBD1 might be the D (5 bases). Trimming took 7 bases from V and 1 from J, leaving 26 bases between them. This CDR3 has 18 amino acids. CDR1 LNHDA and CDR2 SQIVND come from the germline V gene (reference sequence). CDR3 nucleotide sequence: TGTGCCAGTAATCCACGCGGTGCAGGGAAACCTGGATCCTACGAGCAGTACTTC. It encodes CASNPRGAGKPGSYEQYF.

This clonotype appeared many times. J is TRBJ2-5 and V is TRBV11-2; 11 positions agree with TRBD2. Trimming removed 1 base from V and 4 bases from J; junction bases left unmatched: 5. CDR1 and CDR2 (germline): SGHAT, FQNNGV. The CDR3 length is 16 residues. The CDR3 region is CASSLGLAGGLETQYF. CDR3 nucleotide sequence: TGTGCCAGCAGCTTAGGTCTAGCGGGAGGTTTAGAGACCCAGTACTTC.

The table lists this clonotype with a few counts. The V and J genes are TRBV4-1 and TRBJ2-2; weak D call: TRBD2 (5 bases). The ends were cut back, 4 bases at V and 4 bases at J, with 19 bases in the middle. Germline CDR1 and CDR2: MGHRA and YSYEKL. The CDR3 is 17 amino acids. The CDR3 DNA reads as TGCGCCAGCAGCCGAGACTACCTAGGCTCTCTCACCGGGGAGCTGTTTTTT. Translating it yields CASSRDYLGSLTGELFF.

This clonotype was observed a handful of times. This sequence joins TRBV29-1 and TRBJ1-2; D is ambiguous. Trimming shortened V by 4 bases and J by 5 bases, and 17 bases separated the two germline ends. Germline V gives CDR1 SQVTM, CDR2 ANQGSEA. The CDR3 has 14 amino acids. The CDR3 DNA reads TGCAGCGTTGGTTTAGTTCGCCCGGGGTATGGCTACACCTTC. This codes for CSVGLVRPGYGYTF.

The chain carries TRBV6-8 and TRBJ2-2, with a tentative D call TRBD1 (5 bases). The CDR3 runs to 15 residues. Germline CDR1 and CDR2: MNHGY and SAAAGT. Between the trimmed V and J ends, which lost 8 bases and 4 bases, there was a span of 17 bases. CDR3 region: CASSPEAGPTGELFF. In DNA form, the CDR3 reads TGTGCCAGCTCCCCTGAGGCAGGGCCCACCGGGGAGCTGTTTTTT.

The chain uses TRBV11-2 and TRBJ2-7, with D hard to call. Germline V gives CDR1 SGHAT, CDR2 FQNNGV. The V gene lost 2 bases and the J gene lost 3 bases, with 17 bases spanning the gap. The CDR3 has 16 residues. The CDR3 protein is CASSLFPRGRDYEQYF. CDR3 nucleotides: TGTGCCAGCAGCTTATTCCCCCGTGGCAGAGACTACGAGCAGTACTTC.

In this sample, this clonotype turned up a few times. The chain links TRBV10-1 to TRBJ2-1; maybe TRBD2 (6 bases). Germline-derived CDR1 and CDR2 are WNHNN and SYGVQD (reference sequence). Deletions cut 6 bases from V and 5 bases from J, with 11 bases between. The CDR3 covers 13 residues. In DNA form, the CDR3 reads TGCGCCAGCAGAGGCGGGAAAAACAATGAGCAGTTCTTC. Translated: CASRGGKNNEQFF.

J is TRBJ2-1 and V is TRBV9; 9 positions agree with TRBD1. The CDR3 sequence is 15 residues long. V lost 3 bases, J lost 10 bases, and 11 bases stayed unmatched. Looked up from germline, CDR1 is SGDLS and CDR2 is YYNGEE. This CDR3 reads CASSAGQGRSREQFF. CDR3 nucleotides: TGTGCCAGCAGCGCCGGACAGGGGCGTTCCCGCGAGCAGTTCTTC.

This clonotype was counted at least ten times. The V gene is TRBV2, the J gene TRBJ2-7; D possibly matches TRBD1 or TRBD2 (5 bases each). CDR3 length: 13 amino acids. Germline CDR1 reads SNHLY; CDR2 reads FYNNEI. The V gene lost 6 bases and the J gene lost 0 bases, with 9 bases spanning the gap. Here the CDR3 reads CASRAGTSYEQYF. The CDR3 DNA reads TGTGCCAGCAGAGCAGGGACCTCCTACGAGCAGTACTTC.

The chain uses TRBV7-9 and TRBJ1-2; 9 bases line up with TRBD1. Germline V lookup: CDR1 SEHNR, CDR2 FQNEAQ (reference sequence). CDR3 size: 14 residues. V gave up 5 bases and J gave up 4 bases; unmatched junction bases: 5. This CDR3 is CASSNRGPRYGYTF. The CDR3 DNA is TGTGCCAGCAGCAACAGGGGGCCTCGCTATGGCTACACCTTC.

At least ten counts were recorded for this clonotype. As DNA, the CDR3 is TGCAGTGCTACCCCCGGGACTAGCATTTCGTCCTACAATGAGCAGTTCTTC. Translated: CSATPGTSISSYNEQFF. This sequence joins TRBV20-1 and TRBJ2-1; TRBD2 matches at 9 bases. Germline V gene data show CDR1 as DFQATT and CDR2 as SNEGSKA (reference sequence). Germline trimming cut 4 bases from V and 1 base from J; bases unmatched to any gene: 11. The CDR3 is 17 residues long.

This clonotype was recorded many times. The rearrangement joins TRBV5-6 to TRBJ2-5; 9 bases fit TRBD2. The CDR3 loop spans 16 amino acids. Germline V gene lookup returns CDR1 SGHDT and CDR2 YYEEEE. V dropped 4 bases and J dropped 4; count of bases not matched to a gene: 11. The CDR3 nucleotides are TGTGCCAGCAGCCCGGGGGGCGGGAGGGCCCCAGAGACCCAGTACTTC. Translating it yields CASSPGGGRAPETQYF.

With regard to this clonotype: A much larger clone is a single base away; this may be a read error. The chain couples TRBV7-9 to TRBJ2-7, with D uncertain. Trimming took 6 bases from V and 1 from J, leaving 10 bases between them. CDR1 is SEHNR, CDR2 FQNEAQ, per germline (reference sequence). This CDR3 contains 13 residues. The CDR3 protein is CASSQPGSYEQYF. CDR3 DNA: TGTGCCAGCAGTCAACCAGGTTCCTACGAGCAGTACTTC.

This clonotype was observed at least ten times. The chain couples TRBV20-1 to TRBJ2-7; 11 bases agree with TRBD2. From germline, CDR1 is DFQATT and CDR2 SNEGSKA (reference sequence). This CDR3 comprises 13 residues. Trimming removed 6 bases from V and 3 bases from J; junction bases left unmatched: 4. In nucleotides, the CDR3 is TGCAGTGCCCTAGCGGGAGGATTCTACGAGCAGTACTTC. Translating gives CSALAGGFYEQYF.

In its sample, this clonotype was seen many times. This rearrangement joins TRBV2 to TRBJ2-2; TRBD1 agrees at 8 bases. The germline V gene has CDR1 SNHLY and CDR2 FYNNEI. The CDR3 consists of 15 residues. V lost 2 bases, J lost 3 bases, and 2 bases stayed unmatched. The CDR3 sequence: CASSETDRDTGELFF. As DNA, the CDR3 is TGTGCCAGCAGTGAAACGGACAGGGACACCGGGGAGCTGTTTTTT.

The chain carries TRBV19 and TRBJ1-1; D uncertain. The CDR3 length is 14 residues. With 7 bases removed from V and 5 bases from J, the gap between germline ends came to 17 bases. Germline lookup yields CDR1 LNHDA and CDR2 SQIVND (reference sequence). The CDR3 is CASNETPSVTEAFF. Written as DNA, the CDR3 is TGTGCCAGTAATGAGACCCCCTCGGTAACTGAAGCTTTCTTT.

This clonotype appeared many times. This chain uses TRBV28 with TRBJ2-7; 14 bases agree with TRBD2. V trimming: 6 bases; J trimming: 8 bases; junction bases outside the gene matches: 6. This CDR3 comprises 14 residues. The germline CDR1 and CDR2 sequences are MDHEN and SYDVKM. The DNA of the CDR3 is TGTGCCAGCAGACGAGGGACTAGCGGGGGTAAGCAGTACTTC. It specifies CASRRGTSGGKQYF.

The gene calls are TRBV28 and TRBJ2-5; TRBD1 is a possible D gene (7 bases). CDR3 length equals 15 residues. CDR1 and CDR2 from the germline V gene are MDHEN and SYDVKM. V lost 4 bases, J lost 3 bases, and 15 bases lay in between. The CDR3 sequence is CASSSQGGLEETQYF. The DNA of the CDR3 is TGTGCCAGCAGTTCCCAGGGGGGATTGGAAGAGACCCAGTACTTC.

This clonotype has more than one count but fewer than ten. The V and J genes are TRBV10-3 and TRBJ2-2; a weak D match, TRBD1 (6 bases). V lost 10 bases to trimming and J lost 5 bases, with 17 bases between them. The germline gives CDR1 ENHRY, CDR2 SYGVKD. There are 14 residues in the CDR3. CDR3 residues: CASGDRMTTGELFF. CDR3 DNA sequence: TGTGCCAGCGGCGACAGGATGACTACCGGGGAGCTGTTTTTT.